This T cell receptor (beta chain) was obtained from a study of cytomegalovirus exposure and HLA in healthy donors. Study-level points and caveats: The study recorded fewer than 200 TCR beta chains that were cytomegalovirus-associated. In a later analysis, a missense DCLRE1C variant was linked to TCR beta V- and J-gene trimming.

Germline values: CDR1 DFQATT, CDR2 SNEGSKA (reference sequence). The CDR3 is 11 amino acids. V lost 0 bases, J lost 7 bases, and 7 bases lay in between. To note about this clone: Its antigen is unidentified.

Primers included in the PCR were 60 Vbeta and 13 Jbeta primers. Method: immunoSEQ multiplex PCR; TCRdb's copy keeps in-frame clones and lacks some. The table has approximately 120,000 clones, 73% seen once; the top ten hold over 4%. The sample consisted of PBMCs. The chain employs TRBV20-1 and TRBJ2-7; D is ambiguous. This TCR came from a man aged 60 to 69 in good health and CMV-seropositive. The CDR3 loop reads CSAREEWEQYF. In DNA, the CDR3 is TGCAGTGCTAGAGAAGAGTGGGAGCAGTACTTC.